This TCR beta chain was profiled in a study of blood T cell repertoires in COVID-19. Study overall: The United States, Italy and Spain supplied acute and convalescent COVID-19 samples. PBMCs, B-cell-depleted T cells, or T cells provided the cDNA or gDNA that made up the material.

Source study methods: Using reference gene primer amplification, nucleated cell counts were estimated. Method: immunoSEQ multiplex PCR; TCRdb's copy keeps in-frame clones and lacks some. Clone size and V and J calls were adopted from that table, with D and trimming inferred from the DNA. The repertoire holds 87,000 or so clones, with over 75% as singletons. The sequence was obtained from a human donor with acute or convalescent COVID-19. The donor label of this sample is uncertain. The specimen sequenced was peripheral blood.

The CDR3 loop reads CASSQGGGSNEQFF. The CDR3 nucleotides read TGTGCCAGCAGCCAAGGAGGGGGATCCAATGAGCAGTTCTTC. The rearrangement joins TRBV3-1 (or the pseudogene TRBV3-2) to TRBJ2-1; possible D gene TRBD1, 6 bases. The germline V gene has CDR1 LGHDT and CDR2 YNNKEL (reference sequence). The V end was cut by 1 base, the J end by 6 bases, with 10 bases between. The CDR3 runs 14 residues.